The text below deals with one TCR beta chain. This sample was taken from a study of control samples from healthy donors and cancer patients. Clones were sequenced by immunoSEQ multiplex PCR, and TCRdb holds only the in-frame ones, with some missing. The sample lists more than 95,000 clones; around 86% were seen once. Source material: blood. The source of this sequence is a man in his forties in good health.

The CDR3 loop reads CASSVDVYTDTQYF. Here the CDR3 DNA reads TGTGCCAGCAGCGTAGATGTGTACACAGATACGCAGTATTTT. This chain uses TRBV9 with TRBJ2-3; D is uncertain. CDR1 and CDR2 from the germline V gene are SGDLS and YYNGEE. Trimming shortened V by 0 bases and J by 2 bases, and 7 bases separated the two germline ends. This CDR3 spans 14 amino acids.